This T cell receptor (beta chain) appears in the sequencing data of a study of tumor-infiltrating lymphocytes in primary liver carcinoma. TCR beta cDNA was prepared out of 500 ng total RNA by means of a constant-region primer. Three nested multiplex PCR rounds, a slightly modified ARM-PCR, produced the libraries for TCR beta. A C-beta reverse primer and TRBV1-TRBV30 forward primers served in each of the first two PCR rounds, at approximately 10 cycles apiece. TCRdb re-derived calls from the multiplex PCR reads in MiXCR, one entry per CDR3 protein. The repertoire holds a few hundred thousand distinct CDR3 sequences, with 58% as singletons. Unsorted whole blood yielded the blood RNA, and germline DNA was also extracted. Germline V lookup: CDR1 SQVTM, CDR2 ANQGSEA. The CDR3 spans 16 residues. Trimming removed 1 base at V and 5 bases at J, with 19 bases between.

The material sequenced was peripheral blood. The V call is TRBV29-1, the J call TRBJ2-3; TRBD2 is a possible D gene (6 bases). This clonotype originated in a woman in her twenties or thirties with primary liver carcinoma and hepatitis B virus infection. The CDR3 region has the DNA TGCAGCGTTGAAGTCCTAGCGCGGAGGAGTTTAGATACGCAGTATTTT. Protein product: CSVEVLARRSLDTQYF.